This TCR beta chain is drawn from a study of regulatory T cells in long-lasting Graves disease. Both iRepertoire HTBI primers and Arm-PCR of CDR3 regions were used to build the TCR beta libraries. TCRdb redid the calling of the multiplex PCR reads with MiXCR, one entry per CDR3 protein. The data hold roughly 410,000 distinct CDR3 sequences, with about 15% observed a single time. Time point given: newly diagnosed GD, antithyroid drugs for less than 3 months. From RNA extracted from PBMCs, the TCR library was made. In each case, Graves' disease was diagnosed per American Thyroid Association guidelines. CDR3 length equals 13 residues. Trimming left V 6 bases short and J 2 bases short, with 11 bases between. Germline assignment: CDR1 LNHDA and CDR2 SQIVND (reference sequence). In this sample, this clonotype turned up a few times. The target antigen is unknown. The study's findings and limits: Favored gene segments in persistent disease were TRBV28, TRBJ1-2 and TRBJ2-5. Whereas 900 to 1,000 public clonotypes were shared by new patients, persistent patients shared more, at 2,500 to 3,500.

This same sample was also part of a study on T cells in Graves' hyperthyroidism and ophthalmopathy. That report notes: RT-PCR in the first round (using the HTBI primer set) targeted the TCR CDR3.

Sequenced here: peripheral blood mononuclear cells (PBMCs), sampled at new diagnosis, from a patient treated with antithyroid drugs. The TCR comes from a woman aged 35 to 49 with Graves disease. The gene calls are TRBV19 and TRBJ2-7; no clear D gene. The CDR3 here is CASRAVGTYEQYF. The CDR3 DNA reads as TGTGCCAGTAGGGCGGTAGGGACCTACGAGCAGTACTTC.